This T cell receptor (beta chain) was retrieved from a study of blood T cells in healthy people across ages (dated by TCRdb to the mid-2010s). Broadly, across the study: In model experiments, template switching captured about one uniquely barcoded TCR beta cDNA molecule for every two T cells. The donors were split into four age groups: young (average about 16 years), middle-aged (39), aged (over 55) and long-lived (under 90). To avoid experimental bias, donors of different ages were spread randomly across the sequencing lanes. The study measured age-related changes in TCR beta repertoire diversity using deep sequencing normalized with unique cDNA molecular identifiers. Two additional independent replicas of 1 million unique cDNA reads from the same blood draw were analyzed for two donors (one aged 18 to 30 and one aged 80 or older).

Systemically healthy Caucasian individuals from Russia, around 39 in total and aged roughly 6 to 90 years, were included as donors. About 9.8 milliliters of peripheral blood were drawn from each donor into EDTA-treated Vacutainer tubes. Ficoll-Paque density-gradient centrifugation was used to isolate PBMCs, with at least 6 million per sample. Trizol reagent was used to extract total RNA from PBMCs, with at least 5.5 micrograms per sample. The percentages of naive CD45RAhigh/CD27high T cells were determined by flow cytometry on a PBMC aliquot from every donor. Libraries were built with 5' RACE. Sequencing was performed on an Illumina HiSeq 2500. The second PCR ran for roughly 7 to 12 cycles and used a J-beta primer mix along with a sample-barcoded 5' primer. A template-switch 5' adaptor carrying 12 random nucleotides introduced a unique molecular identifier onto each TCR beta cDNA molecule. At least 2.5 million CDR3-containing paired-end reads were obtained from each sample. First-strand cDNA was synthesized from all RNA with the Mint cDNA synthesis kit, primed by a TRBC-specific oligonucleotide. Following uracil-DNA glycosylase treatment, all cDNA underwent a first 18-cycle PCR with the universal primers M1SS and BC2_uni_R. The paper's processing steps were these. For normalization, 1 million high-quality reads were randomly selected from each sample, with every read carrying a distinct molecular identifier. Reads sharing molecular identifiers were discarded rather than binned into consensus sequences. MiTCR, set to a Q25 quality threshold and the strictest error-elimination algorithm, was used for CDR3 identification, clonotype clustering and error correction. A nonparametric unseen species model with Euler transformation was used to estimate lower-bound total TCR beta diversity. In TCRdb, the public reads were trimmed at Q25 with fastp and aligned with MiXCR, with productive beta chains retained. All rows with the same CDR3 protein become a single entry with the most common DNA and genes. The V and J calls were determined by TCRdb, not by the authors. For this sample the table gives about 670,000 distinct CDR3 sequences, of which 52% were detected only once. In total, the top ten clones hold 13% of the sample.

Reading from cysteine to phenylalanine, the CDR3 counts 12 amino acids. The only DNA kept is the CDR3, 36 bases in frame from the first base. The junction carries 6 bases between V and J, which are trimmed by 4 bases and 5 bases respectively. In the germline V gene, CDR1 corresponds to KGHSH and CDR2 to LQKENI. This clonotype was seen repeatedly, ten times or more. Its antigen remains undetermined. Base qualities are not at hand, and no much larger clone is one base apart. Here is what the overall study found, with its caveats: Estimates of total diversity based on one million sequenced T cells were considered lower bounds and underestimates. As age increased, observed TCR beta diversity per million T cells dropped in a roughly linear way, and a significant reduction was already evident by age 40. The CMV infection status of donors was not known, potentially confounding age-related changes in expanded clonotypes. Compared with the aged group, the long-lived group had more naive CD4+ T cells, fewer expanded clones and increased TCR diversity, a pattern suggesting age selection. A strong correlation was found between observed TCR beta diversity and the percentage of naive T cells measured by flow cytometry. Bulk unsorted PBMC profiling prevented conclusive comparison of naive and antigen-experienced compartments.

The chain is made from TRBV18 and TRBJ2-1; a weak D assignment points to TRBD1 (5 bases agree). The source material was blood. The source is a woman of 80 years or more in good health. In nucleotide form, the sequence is TGTGCCAGCTCACAGGGGAACAATGAGCAGTTCTTC. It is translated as CASSQGNNEQFF.